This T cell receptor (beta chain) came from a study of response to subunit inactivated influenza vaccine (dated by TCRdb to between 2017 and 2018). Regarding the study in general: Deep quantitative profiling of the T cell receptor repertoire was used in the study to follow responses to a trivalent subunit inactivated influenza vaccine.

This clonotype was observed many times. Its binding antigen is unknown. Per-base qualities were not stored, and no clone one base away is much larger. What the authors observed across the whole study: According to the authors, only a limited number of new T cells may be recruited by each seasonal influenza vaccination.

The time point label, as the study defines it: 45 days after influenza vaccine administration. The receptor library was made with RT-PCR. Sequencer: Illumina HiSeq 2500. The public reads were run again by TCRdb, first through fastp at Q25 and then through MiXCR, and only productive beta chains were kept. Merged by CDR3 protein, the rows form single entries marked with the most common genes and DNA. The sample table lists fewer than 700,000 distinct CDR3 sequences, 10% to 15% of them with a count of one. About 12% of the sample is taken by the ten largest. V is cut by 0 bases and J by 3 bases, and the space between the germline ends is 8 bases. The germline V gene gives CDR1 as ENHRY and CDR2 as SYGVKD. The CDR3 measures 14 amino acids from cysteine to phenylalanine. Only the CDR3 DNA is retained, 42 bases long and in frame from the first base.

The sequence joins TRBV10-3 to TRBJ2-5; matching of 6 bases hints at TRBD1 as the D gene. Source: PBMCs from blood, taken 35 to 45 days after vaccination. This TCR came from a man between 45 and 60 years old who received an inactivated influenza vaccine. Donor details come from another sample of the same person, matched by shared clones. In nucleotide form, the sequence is TGTGCCATCAGTGAGTCGAGGGACAAAGAGACCCAGTACTTC. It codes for CAISESRDKETQYF.